This TCR beta chain was documented in a study of blood T cell repertoires in COVID-19. Measured with immunoSEQ multiplex PCR; TCRdb has only the in-frame clones, and not every one. The table shows 150,000 to 200,000 clones, with 90% occurring only once. This clone showed up just once. Trimming cost V 2 bases and J 4 bases; bases outside gene matches: 12. The CDR3 runs to 17 residues. Material: peripheral blood. This sequence originates from a man aged 55-75 years with active or convalescent COVID-19. The gene calls are TRBV23-1 and TRBJ2-7; 9 bases match TRBD1. TRBV23-1 counts as an open reading frame of uncertain function. The CDR3 loop reads CASSQQQGALGKYEQYF. The CDR3 nucleotides are TGCGCCAGCAGTCAACAACAGGGGGCACTAGGAAAGTACGAGCAGTACTTC.